Each of the 5 T cell receptor beta chains below was sequenced from the same sample in a study of T cells in tuberculosis. Repertoires were generated with immunoSEQ multiplex PCR, while TCRdb's copy carries only in-frame clones and drops some. The data show tens of thousands of clones, 85% to 95% seen once. Material for sequencing was PBMCs. These receptors were obtained from a donor aged 5-35 years with latent tuberculosis or without tuberculosis infection. Some clones in this sample may be carry-over from other donors' samples.

The V and J genes are TRBV5-1 and TRBJ1-2; D is perhaps TRBD1 (5 bases). The CDR3 consists of 14 residues. Germline assignment: CDR1 SGHRS and CDR2 YFSETQ. Trimming left V 4 bases short and J 3 bases short, with 13 bases between. Here the CDR3 DNA reads TGCGCCAGCAGCCCCTCCGGGGGGGACTATGGCTACACCTTC. Translated, it gives CASSPSGGDYGYTF.

V and J are TRBV2 and TRBJ2-1; the D gene is possibly TRBD1 (6 bases). V lost 4 bases, J lost 4 bases, and 11 bases lay in between. CDR1 and CDR2 from the germline V gene are SNHLY and FYNNEI. This CDR3 has 14 residues. The CDR3 sequence is CASSGQRGYNEQFF. CDR3 DNA sequence: TGTGCCAGCAGTGGACAGAGGGGGTACAATGAGCAGTTCTTC. The whole variable domain, remainder taken from reference TRBV2 and TRBJ2-1, is EPEVTQTPSHQVTQMGQEVILRCVPISNHLYFYWYRQILGQKVEFLVSFYNNEISEKSEIFDDQFSVERPDGSNFTLKIRSTKLEDSAMYFCASSGQRGYNEQFFGPGTRLTVL.

This chain links TRBV7-9 with TRBJ1-4; unclear D gene. Trimming shortened V by 4 bases and J by 7 bases, and 22 bases separated the two germline ends. Looked up from germline, CDR1 is SEHNR and CDR2 is FQNEAQ (reference sequence). This CDR3 comprises 17 residues. The CDR3 protein is CASSSEKNSGLGEKLFF. Written as DNA, the CDR3 is TGTGCCAGCAGCTCAGAGAAGAACAGTGGGTTGGGTGAAAAACTGTTTTTT.

This clone came up a few times. The chain carries TRBV20-1 and TRBJ2-5, with D tentatively TRBD2 (6 bases). The V end lost 4 bases, the J end lost 5 bases, and 8 bases lay between the germline ends. The CDR3 is 11 amino acids. Looked up from germline, CDR1 is DFQATT and CDR2 is SNEGSKA (reference sequence). CDR3 in DNA: TGCAGTGCTATGGACTACGAGACCCAGTACTTC. It encodes CSAMDYETQYF.

The chain employs TRBV5-1 and TRBJ2-3; 13 nucleotides match TRBD2. The CDR3 is made up of 16 amino acids. Trimming at V came to 3 bases and at J to 3 bases, leaving 4 bases not matched to a gene. Germline values: CDR1 SGHRS, CDR2 YFSETQ. CDR3 in DNA: TGCGCCAGCAGCTCAGGGACTAGCGGGGATACAGATACGCAGTATTTT. It is translated as CASSSGTSGDTDTQYF.